This T cell receptor (beta chain) is from a study of T cells in Graves' hyperthyroidism and ophthalmopathy. The CDR3 loop spans 15 amino acids. Germline V lookup: CDR1 GTSNPN, CDR2 SVGIG (reference sequence). Unmatched junction bases numbered 1, after V lost 0 bases and J lost 7 bases. This clonotype has at least ten counts. RNA transcripts provided the source from which TCR beta CDR3 regions were amplified. With the HTBI primer set, the TCR CDR3 went through a first round of RT-PCR. TCRdb re-called the multiplex PCR reads with MiXCR, one entry per CDR3 protein. The sample includes more than 300,000 distinct CDR3 sequences, more than 14% seen only once; the top ten take 15% to 20%.

The sequenced sample consisted of blood. This rearrangement joins TRBV30 to TRBJ2-1; 15 bases are a match to TRBD2. This clonotype was sampled from a woman aged 25 to 39 with Graves' ophthalmopathy. The CDR3: CAWSVGTSGRNEQFF. As DNA, the CDR3 is TGTGCCTGGAGTGTTGGGACTAGCGGGAGGAATGAGCAGTTCTTC.